This TCR beta chain was found in a study of cytomegalovirus exposure and HLA in healthy donors. The wider study: Prior work identified some 120 million unique TCR beta sequences in about 179 million T cells.

This CDR3 contains 14 residues. In germline, CDR1 is SGHRS, CDR2 YFSETQ. Trimming removed 0 bases at V and 5 bases at J, with 11 bases between. Whole-study results and caveats: The study assumed roughly uniform donor sequencing depth for presence/absence analyses. Based on reports, TCR beta sequences accurately predicted HLA-A and HLA-B alleles for most subjects.

Points on this clone: Its antigen is unknown.

The PCR contained 60 Vbeta and 13 Jbeta primers. TCRdb's copy holds only in-frame clones and misses some; the assay was immunoSEQ multiplex PCR. The profile shows roughly 200,000 clones, around 80% of them singletons. The receptor's source is a boy aged 2 to 9 in good health and CMV-seronegative. Sequenced material: PBMCs. The chain has TRBV5-1 and TRBJ1-2; D might be TRBD1 (5 bases). The CDR3 reads CASSLAGNEYGYTF. CDR3 sequence (DNA): TGCGCCAGCAGCTTGGCAGGGAATGAGTATGGCTACACCTTC. The variable domain in full, with the rest retrieved from reference TRBV5-1 and TRBJ1-2, is KAGVTQTPRYLIKTRGQQVTLSCSPISGHRSVSWYQQTPGQGLQFLFEYFSETQRNKGNFPGRFSGRQFSNSRSEMNVSTLELGDSALYLCASSLAGNEYGYTFGSGTRLTVV.